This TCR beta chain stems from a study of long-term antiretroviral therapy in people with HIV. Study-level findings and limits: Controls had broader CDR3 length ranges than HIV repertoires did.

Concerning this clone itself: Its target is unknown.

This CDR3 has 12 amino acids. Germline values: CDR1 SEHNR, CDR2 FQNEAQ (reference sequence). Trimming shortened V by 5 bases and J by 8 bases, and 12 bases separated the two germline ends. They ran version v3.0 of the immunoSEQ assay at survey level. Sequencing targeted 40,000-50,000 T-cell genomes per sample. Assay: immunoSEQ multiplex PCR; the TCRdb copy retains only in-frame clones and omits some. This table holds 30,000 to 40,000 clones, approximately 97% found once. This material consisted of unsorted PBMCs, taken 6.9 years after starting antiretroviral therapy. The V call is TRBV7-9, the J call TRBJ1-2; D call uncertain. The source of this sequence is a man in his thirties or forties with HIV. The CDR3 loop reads CASSPGTQGYTF. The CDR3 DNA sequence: TGTGCCAGCAGCCCCGGAACGCAGGGCTACACCTTC.